One sample yielded the 18 T cell receptor beta chains listed below, sequenced in a study of blood T cell repertoires in COVID-19 (dated by TCRdb to about 2020). Libraries were built with the immunoSEQ multiplex PCR assay. TCRdb carries this immuneACCESS record with in-frame sequences only. Its versions omit some clonotypes, under half of them owing to an unresolved V gene in the studies checked, with the rest unexplained. A total of 210,000 or so clones appear in this sample, approximately 80% of them only once. The ten biggest clones cover roughly 4.5% of the sample. Sequencing was carried out using PBMCs or T cells enriched from blood (not recorded which). The origin of the receptors is a man aged 30-40 years with acute COVID-19.

The chain employs TRBV5-1 and TRBJ1-1; 7 bases fit TRBD1. Losses at the gene ends were 3 bases for V and 1 base for J; bases not matched to a gene: 6. This CDR3 region has 15 residues. Germline loops: CDR1 SGHRS, CDR2 YFSETQ. The CDR3 region is CASSWKGGSNTEAFF. CDR3 nucleotide sequence: TGCGCCAGCAGCTGGAAAGGGGGCTCGAACACTGAAGCTTTCTTT.

Regarding this clone: The sample carries other DNA sequences with the same CDR3. This rearrangement joins TRBV28 to TRBJ1-1; a weak D match, TRBD1 (6 bases). V was shortened by 2 bases and J by 0 bases, with 7 bases between the two germline ends. The CDR3 covers 14 residues. The germline gives CDR1 MDHEN, CDR2 SYDVKM. The CDR3 nucleotides are TGTGCCAGCAGTTTAGGACAGATGAACACTGAAGCTTTCTTT. Translation gives CASSLGQMNTEAFF.

The chain employs TRBV7-3 and TRBJ1-5; 9 bases align to TRBD1. With 5 bases clipped from V and 5 bases from J, the junction kept 10 bases outside the gene matches. The CDR3 sequence is 16 residues long. Looked up from germline, CDR1 is SGHTA and CDR2 is FQGTGA. The CDR3 loop reads CASSPGPGDRDQPQHF. Written as DNA, the CDR3 is TGTGCCAGCAGCCCAGGTCCCGGGGACAGGGATCAGCCCCAGCATTTT.

DNA for the CDR3: TGCGCCAGCAGTGAGTCGACAGGGAAGGCTTTCTTT. It translates to CASSESTGKAFF. V is TRBV10-1 and J is TRBJ1-1; 7 positions agree with TRBD1. Germline V gives CDR1 WNHNN, CDR2 SYGVQD (reference sequence). The CDR3 covers 12 residues. J was trimmed by 11 bases and V by 0 bases; bases with no gene match: 3.

The gene calls are TRBV2 and TRBJ2-3; 13 bases align to TRBD2. The CDR3 is made up of 15 amino acids. The J segment lost 3 bases and the V segment lost 7 bases, leaving 4 bases of the junction unmatched. Germline CDR1 and CDR2: SNHLY and FYNNEI. The CDR3 DNA follows: TGTGCCAGCAAACGACTAGCGGGGGGAACAGATACGCAGTATTTT. Translating it yields CASKRLAGGTDTQYF.

The rearrangement uses TRBV6-5 and TRBJ1-2, with D perhaps TRBD1 (5 bases). CDR3 size: 13 residues. Trimming removed 7 bases at V and 4 bases at J, with 13 bases between. The germline gives CDR1 MNHEY, CDR2 SVGAGI. In DNA form, the CDR3 reads TGTGCCAGCACCGTTGCCGGGGGCTATGGCTACACCTTC. Its protein is CASTVAGGYGYTF.

The chain employs TRBV6-5 and TRBJ1-2; maybe TRBD1 (6 bases). The CDR3 loop spans 13 amino acids. The V gene's germline CDR1 is MNHEY and CDR2 SVGAGI. V was pared by 6 bases and J by 8 bases, with 16 bases between. The CDR3 DNA follows: TGTGCCAGCAGGGCTAACAGGGAGGGGGGCTACACCTTC. Translating gives CASRANREGGYTF.

The rearrangement links TRBV28 to TRBJ2-7; the D gene is possibly TRBD1 (6 bases). Between the trimmed V and J ends, which lost 7 bases and 3 bases, there was a span of 10 bases. The CDR3 spans 12 residues. CDR1 is MDHEN, CDR2 SYDVKM, per germline. The CDR3 protein is CASNGQFYEQYF. DNA of the CDR3: TGTGCCAGCAACGGACAGTTCTACGAGCAGTACTTC.

The J gene is TRBJ1-2, the V gene TRBV25-1, with 11 nucleotides matching TRBD1. J gave up 8 bases and V 1 base, and 6 bases lay outside the gene matches. The CDR3 sequence is 15 residues long. Per germline, CDR1 MGHDK and CDR2 SYGVNS. The CDR3 here is CASSESDRGREGYTF. The CDR3 DNA is TGTGCCAGCAGTGAATCGGACAGGGGGCGTGAAGGCTACACCTTC.

This chain joins TRBV6-6 and TRBJ1-2, with D perhaps TRBD1 (5 bases). Trimming removed 0 bases at V and 2 bases at J, with 7 bases between. Germline CDR1 MNHNY, CDR2 SVGAGI (reference sequence). This CDR3 contains 14 residues. The CDR3 reads CASSYSGGNYGYTF. The DNA for the CDR3 is TGTGCCAGCAGTTACTCCGGGGGGAACTATGGCTACACCTTC.

The chain couples TRBV30 to TRBJ2-7; 7 nucleotides match TRBD1. With V trimmed by 3 bases and J by 3 bases, 8 bases remained unmatched. The CDR3 is 14 residues long. The germline gives CDR1 GTSNPN, CDR2 SVGIG (reference sequence). CDR3 region: CAWSGQGVGYEQYF. As DNA, the CDR3 is TGTGCCTGGAGCGGGCAGGGGGTCGGCTACGAGCAGTACTTC.

The chain has TRBV12-5 and TRBJ2-5; 7 bases align to TRBD1. The V segment lost 11 bases and the J segment 7 bases; nucleotides outside the gene matches: 7. Germline V gene data show CDR1 as LGHNT and CDR2 as FRNRAP. The CDR3 consists of 11 residues. CDR3 DNA: TGTGCTTCGACAGGGCTCGGGACCCAGTACTTC. Residues: CASTGLGTQYF.

This chain's CDR3 is CASSPVPGQLASTEAFF. CDR3 coding DNA: TGTGCCAGCAGCCCCGTCCCGGGACAGCTAGCGAGCACTGAAGCTTTCTTT. The chain carries TRBV7-2 and TRBJ1-1, with 7 bases lining up with TRBD1. This CDR3 comprises 17 residues. The ends lost 5 bases at V and 4 bases at J; junction bases unmatched: 16. Germline CDR1 reads SGHTA; CDR2 reads FQGNSA.

The CDR3 bases are TGTGCCAGCGGATGGGGGGAGTGGAATCAGCCCCAGCATTTT. This sequence encodes CASGWGEWNQPQHF. The chain links TRBV6-1 to TRBJ1-5, with D possibly matching TRBD1 (5 bases). Trimming removed 8 bases from V and 4 bases from J, with 15 bases in between. The germline V gene encodes CDR1 MNHNS and CDR2 SASEGT. The CDR3 loop spans 14 amino acids.

This rearrangement joins TRBV7-2 to TRBJ1-1; 11 bases fit TRBD1. Losses at the gene ends were 4 bases for V and 5 bases for J; bases not matched to a gene: 3. Germline V gene data show CDR1 as SGHTA and CDR2 as FQGNSA. The CDR3 is 14 residues long. The CDR3 region is CASSWGQGETEAFF. CDR3 DNA: TGTGCCAGCAGCTGGGGACAGGGGGAGACTGAAGCTTTCTTT.

V is TRBV7-2 and J is TRBJ1-5; no firm D call. V was clipped by 6 bases and J by 3 bases, with 6 bases between them. CDR1 SGHTA and CDR2 FQGNSA come from the germline V gene. CDR3 size: 12 residues. The CDR3 DNA sequence: TGTGCCAGCAGGGAGCCCAATCAGCCCCAGCATTTT. Encoded protein: CASREPNQPQHF. Drawing the rest from reference TRBV7-2 and TRBJ1-5, the complete variable domain is GAGVSQSPSNKVTEKGKDVELRCDPISGHTALYWYRQSLGQGLEFLIYFQGNSAPDKSGLPSDRFSAERTGGSVSTLTIQRTQQEDSAVYLCASREPNQPQHFGDGTRLSIL.

This chain joins TRBV19 and TRBJ1-2; D ambiguous. With 4 bases removed from V and 4 bases from J, the gap between germline ends came to 16 bases. The CDR3 sequence is 15 residues long. The germline V gene has CDR1 LNHDA and CDR2 SQIVND (reference sequence). The CDR3 bases are TGTGCCAGTAGTACCCAGTTGGAGGAGGGCTATGGCTACACCTTC. Translated, it gives CASSTQLEEGYGYTF.

This rearrangement joins TRBV19 to TRBJ1-5, with D unresolved. The germline V gene has CDR1 LNHDA and CDR2 SQIVND (reference sequence). The CDR3 covers 12 residues. V lost 3 bases, J lost 5 bases, and 5 bases lay in between. The CDR3 DNA is TGTGCCAGTAGTATGGAGTATCAGCCCCAGCATTTT. This codes for CASSMEYQPQHF.